This T cell receptor (beta chain) was documented in a study of tumor-infiltrating lymphocytes in primary liver carcinoma. A word on this clonotype: A read error may explain this, as a much larger clone is one base away.

Reverse transcription of approximately 500 ng total RNA with a constant-region primer produced TCR beta cDNA. Library construction for TCR beta comprised three nested multiplex PCR rounds performed with slightly modified ARM-PCR. Researchers ran the first two PCR rounds for roughly 10 cycles each with TRBV1-TRBV30 forward primers and a C-beta reverse primer. TCRdb re-derived calls from the multiplex PCR reads in MiXCR, one entry per CDR3 protein. The data hold approximately 300,000 distinct CDR3 sequences, with less than 75% observed a single time. The V gene's germline CDR1 is MNHNS and CDR2 SASEGT. The CDR3 contains 12 residues. Extraction also yielded germline DNA, while blood RNA was obtained from unsorted whole blood.

The chain links TRBV6-1 to TRBJ1-5; D gene ambiguous. Sequenced sample: peripheral blood. This clonotype originated in a man aged 40-50 years with primary liver carcinoma and hepatitis B virus infection. The chain's CDR3 is CVSRADVQPQHF. The CDR3, as DNA: TGTGTCAGCAGAGCGGATGTTCAGCCCCAGCATTTT.